This T cell receptor beta chain was identified during a study of PD-L1 blockade in urothelial cancer. Study information: Patients commenced intravenous atezolizumab, 1,200 mg every 3 weeks, around 2014. The number of prior chemotherapy regimens per patient was 0 to 3. Counts from blood samples showed a median of roughly 130,000 T cells.

What went into each PCR as a spike was synthetic TCR analog templates. Some clones are missing from TCRdb's copy, which holds only in-frame ones; the method was immunoSEQ multiplex PCR. The table lists about 49,000 clones, approximately 85% of them singletons. The germline V gene encodes CDR1 LNHDA and CDR2 SQIVND (reference sequence). The CDR3 sequence is 16 residues long. The V gene end was trimmed by 7 bases and the J gene end by 4 bases; junction bases not matched to a gene: 12. The time point was: pretreatment peripheral blood. The V call is TRBV19, the J call TRBJ1-2; 10 bases are shared with TRBD1. The source of this sequence is a man aged 70-80 years with urothelial cancer. The specimen comprised PBMCs, sampled around atezolizumab (anti-PD-L1) treatment. CDR3: CASKTRTGGESYGYTF. The DNA for the CDR3 is TGTGCCAGTAAAACCAGGACAGGGGGGGAGAGCTATGGCTACACCTTC.